This TCR beta chain was sequenced in a study of response to subunit inactivated influenza vaccine. Notes on the study in general: Researchers suggested that each seasonal influenza vaccination recruits few new T cells.

TCRdb re-called the RT-PCR reads with MiXCR, one entry per CDR3 protein. The profile covers approximately 730,000 distinct CDR3 sequences, with approximately 15% appearing a single time and 6.5% to 8.5% taken by the ten largest. As to this clonotype: Its antigen is currently unknown.

Unmatched junction bases numbered 12, after V lost 2 bases and J lost 5 bases. This CDR3 spans 17 amino acids. Germline CDR1 SGHKS, CDR2 YYEKEE (reference sequence). Sequences were derived from PBMCs from blood, sampled approximately 15 days before vaccination. V and J are TRBV5-5 and TRBJ2-3; 9 bases align to TRBD2. The clonotype was recovered from a man in his fifties or sixties who received an inactivated influenza vaccine. CDR3 protein: CASSFFQAGGSKDTQYF. The CDR3 DNA reads TGTGCCAGCAGCTTCTTTCAGGCGGGGGGGTCCAAAGATACGCAGTATTTT.